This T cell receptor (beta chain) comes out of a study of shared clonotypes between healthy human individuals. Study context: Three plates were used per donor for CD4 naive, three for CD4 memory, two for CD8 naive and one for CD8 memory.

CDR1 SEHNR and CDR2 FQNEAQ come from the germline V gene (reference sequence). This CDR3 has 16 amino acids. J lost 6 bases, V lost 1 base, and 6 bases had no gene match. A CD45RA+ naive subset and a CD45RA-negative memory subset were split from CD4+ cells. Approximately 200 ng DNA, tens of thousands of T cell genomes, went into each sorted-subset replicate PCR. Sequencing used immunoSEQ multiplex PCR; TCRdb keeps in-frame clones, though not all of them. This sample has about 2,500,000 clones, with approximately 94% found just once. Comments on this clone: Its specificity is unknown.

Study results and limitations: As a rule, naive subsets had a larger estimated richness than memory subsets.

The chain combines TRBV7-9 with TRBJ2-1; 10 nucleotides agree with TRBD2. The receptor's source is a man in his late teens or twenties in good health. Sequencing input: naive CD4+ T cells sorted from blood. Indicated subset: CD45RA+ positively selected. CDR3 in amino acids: CASSLESGGASNEQFF. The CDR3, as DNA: TGTGCCAGCAGCTTAGAAAGCGGGGGGGCCTCCAATGAGCAGTTCTTC.